This note documents a single T cell receptor beta chain sequence. Its antigen specificity is not known. No base qualities exist here, and no much larger clone lies one base off it. The immunoSEQ hsTCRB v3.0 assay was used at survey level resolution to sequence the TRB variable region. The targeted TRB sequencing depth was about 40,000-55,000 T-cell genomes per sample. Pooled TRB libraries were sequenced on an Illumina MiSeq with a v3 150-cycle kit. In the authors' own workflow: Repertoire analysis was run in R within a reproducible Nextflow workflow that covered QC, data transformation and analysis. LymphoSeq2, an R package for exploring AIRR-Seq data, was used to implement custom analyses. After excluding a handful of samples that yielded fewer than 5000 total TRB sequences, 188 HIV repertoires remained for analysis. Among the 180 to 200 retained HIV repertoires, 55 to 60 were collected before ART initiation and roughly 130 were collected after ART initiation. Each repertoire was downsampled to 5000 TRB nucleotide sequences, and summary statistics were averaged across 100 downsampling iterations. Only TRB sequences with CDR3 regions of at least seven amino acids were retained for analysis. Two measures captured diversity: a Shannon entropy-derived clonality score and the Gini coefficient. In repertoire networks, the top 5000 CDR3 amino acid sequences were linked whenever an edit distance of one separated two sequences. Antigen specificity groups and MHC restriction were predicted for TRB CDR3 amino acid sequences with GLIPH2. Known CMV, EBV, HIV or tissue antigen associations were flagged by matching CDR3 amino acid sequences against VDJdb and McPAS-TCR. Pre-ART, post-ART and control groups were compared with Wilcoxon signed-rank tests and Holm-Bonferroni correction. TCRdb carries this immuneACCESS record with in-frame sequences only. Its versions omit some clonotypes, under half of them owing to an unresolved V gene in the studies checked, with the rest unexplained. That table supplies the V and J calls and clone size; D and trimming were determined from the DNA. This sample comprises 15,000 to 20,000 clones, around 80% of them detected only once. The top ten constitute around 7% of the sample.

The sample originates from a study of long-term antiretroviral therapy in people with HIV (dated by TCRdb to 2021 to 2024). Notes on the research overall: The earliest samples were collected roughly a decade before the 2015 WHO recommendation for immediate ART, at a time when ART was usually postponed until CD4 counts fell. A retrospective serial study tested whether changes in peripheral blood TRB repertoire composition and diversity were associated with ART initiation and durable HIV suppression. A total of roughly 200 cryopreserved PBMC samples came from approximately 30 adults with confirmed HIV infection and were collected serially over a mean of roughly six years (range 1-12). Eleven of the 30 participants with HIV were female. No cross-contamination during QIAcube processing turned up in test extractions that ran a monoclonal T-cell line alongside 33 polyclonal samples. The research as a whole found: ART initiation was associated with a significant increase in TRB diversity, but diversity stayed significantly below transplant donor controls even after long-term ART. Limited PBMC availability meant only the TCR beta chain was sequenced, without alpha chain pairing. Narrower CDR3 length ranges were observed in HIV repertoires than in controls, and an antigen-experienced repertoire with only a slight naive shift after ART was suggested by the network structure. The repertoire was dominated across all time points by expanded TRB clones identified before ART initiation, although this dominance was seen to fluctuate and to decrease in many PLHIV after ART. The samples span the years 2004 to 2017, and the ART regimens used may be less effective than current regimens. Because cell numbers in pre-ART samples were limited, unsorted PBMC were profiled instead of sorted CD4+ and CD8+ T cells. Inferences about post-ART repertoire changes were limited because no data were available on ART adherence, viral resistance or therapy changes.

Participants were included only if at least one PBMC sample before ART initiation and at least two post-ART samples were available. Treatment was received in the United States of America by all participants with HIV. Before DNA extraction, cryopreserved samples containing about 0.9-11 million PBMC were thawed and washed. At the time of the earliest PBMC sample, participants with HIV were aged between about 20 and 60 years. Per participant, PBMC samples came from 1-4 timepoints prior to ART initiation and 2-8 timepoints following ART initiation, for a median of 7 samples. Serial HIV viral load, CD4+ T-cell count, ART history and demographic data were obtained for every participant. A Qiagen kit on a QIAcube was used to extract genomic DNA from unsorted PBMC, with samples processed in batches of 12. The sample consisted of unsorted PBMCs, taken 2.2 years after starting antiretroviral therapy. This TCR derives from a man aged 45-65 years with HIV.

CDR3 loop: CASSDRDRGTQPQHF. The DNA reads TGTGCCAGCAGTGATCGGGACAGGGGGACTCAGCCCCAGCATTTT. This chain is built from TRBV6-1 and TRBJ1-5; 11 junctional bases match TRBD1. Trimming leaves V shorter by 3 bases and J shorter by 6 bases, with the junction holding 4 bases beyond the gene matches. The CDR3 contains 15 residues, cysteine and phenylalanine counted. Of all the DNA, just the CDR3 is kept, 45 bases in frame from base 1. The CDR1 and CDR2 encoded by the germline V gene are MNHNS and SASEGT.